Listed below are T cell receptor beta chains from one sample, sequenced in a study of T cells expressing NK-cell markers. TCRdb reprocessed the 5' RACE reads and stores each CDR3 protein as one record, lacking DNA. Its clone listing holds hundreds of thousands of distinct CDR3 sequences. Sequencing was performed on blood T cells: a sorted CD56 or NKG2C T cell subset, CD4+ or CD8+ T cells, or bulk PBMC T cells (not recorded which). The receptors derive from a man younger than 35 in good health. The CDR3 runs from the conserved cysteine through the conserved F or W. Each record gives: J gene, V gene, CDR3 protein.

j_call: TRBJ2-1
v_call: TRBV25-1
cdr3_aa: CASIPGLAGVPDSYNEQFF

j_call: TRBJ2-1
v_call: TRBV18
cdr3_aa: CASSPQLNNEQFF

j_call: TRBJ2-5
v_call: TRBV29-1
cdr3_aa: CSGALQGAGETQYF

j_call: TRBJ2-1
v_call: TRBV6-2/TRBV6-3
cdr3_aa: CASTRDPPGNSYNEQFF

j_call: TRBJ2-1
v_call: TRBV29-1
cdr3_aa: CSVEDGGTSGQNEQFF

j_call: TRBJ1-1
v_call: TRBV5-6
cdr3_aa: CASSLEASNTEAFF

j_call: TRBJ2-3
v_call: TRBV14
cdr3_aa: CASSQAENTQYF

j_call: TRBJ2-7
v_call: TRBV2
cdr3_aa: CASTSGTAFSYEQYF

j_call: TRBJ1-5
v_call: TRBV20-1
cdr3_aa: CSARAPGGQPQHF

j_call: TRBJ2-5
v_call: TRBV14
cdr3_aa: CASSQVTAAYQETQYF

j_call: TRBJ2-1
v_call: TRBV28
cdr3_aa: CASTRTSPYNEQFF

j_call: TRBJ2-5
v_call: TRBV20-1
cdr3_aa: CSARDYSGETQYF

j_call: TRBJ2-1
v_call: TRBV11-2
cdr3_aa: CASREGGTRGYEQFF

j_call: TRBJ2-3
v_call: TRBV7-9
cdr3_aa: CASSRSANTDTQYF

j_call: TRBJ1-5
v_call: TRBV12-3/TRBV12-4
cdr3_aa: CASSRGQRGRAQHF

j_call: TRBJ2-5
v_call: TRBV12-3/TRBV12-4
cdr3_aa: CASSLGDYQETQYF

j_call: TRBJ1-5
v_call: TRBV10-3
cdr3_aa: CAINDRGEGQPQHF

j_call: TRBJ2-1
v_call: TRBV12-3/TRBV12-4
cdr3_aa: CASSLFAAGSSYNEQFF

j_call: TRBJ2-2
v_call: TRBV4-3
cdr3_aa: CASSADFTGELFF

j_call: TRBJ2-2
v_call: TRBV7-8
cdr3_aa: CASSPYQSPGELFF

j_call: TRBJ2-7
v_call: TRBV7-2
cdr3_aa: CASSLIGLANYEQYF

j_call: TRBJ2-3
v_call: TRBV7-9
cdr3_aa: CASSPPDLTPTDTQYF

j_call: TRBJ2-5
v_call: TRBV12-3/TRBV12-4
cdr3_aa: CAIGGTMETQYF

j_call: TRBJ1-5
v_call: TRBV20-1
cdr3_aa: CSAAPGGNQPQHF

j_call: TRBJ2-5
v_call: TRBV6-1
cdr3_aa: CASTPGARKTQYF

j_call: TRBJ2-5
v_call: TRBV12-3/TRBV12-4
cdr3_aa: CASSLAGTRGETQYF

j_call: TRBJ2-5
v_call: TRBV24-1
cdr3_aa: CATSDPRTSGMETQYF

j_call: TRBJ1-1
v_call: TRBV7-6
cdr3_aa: CASSYGAYTEAFF

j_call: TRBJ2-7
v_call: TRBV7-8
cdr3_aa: CASSLGRVLYEQYF

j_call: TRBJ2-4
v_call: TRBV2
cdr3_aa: CASTQGAPQGNIQYF

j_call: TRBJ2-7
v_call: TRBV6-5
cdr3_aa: CASSSQAEQYF

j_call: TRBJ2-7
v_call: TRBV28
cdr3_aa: CASSPGPPFTYEQYF

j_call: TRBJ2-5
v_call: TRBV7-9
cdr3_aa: CASSSGDTVQETQYF

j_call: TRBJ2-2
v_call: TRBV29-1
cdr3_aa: CSVEGRGRRTGELFF

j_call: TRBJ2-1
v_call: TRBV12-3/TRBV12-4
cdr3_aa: CASSLLGRGTGGNEQFF

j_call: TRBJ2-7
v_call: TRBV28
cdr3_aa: CASRLHRDREYEQYF

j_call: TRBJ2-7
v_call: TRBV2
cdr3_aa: CASSEPGQTSSYEQYF

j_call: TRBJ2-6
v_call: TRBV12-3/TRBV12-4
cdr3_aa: CASSLTPSGANVLTF

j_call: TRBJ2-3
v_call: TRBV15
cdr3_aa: CATSRGSLAGGSDTQYF

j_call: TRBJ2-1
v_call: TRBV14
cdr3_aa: CASSQGGLAGYNEQFF

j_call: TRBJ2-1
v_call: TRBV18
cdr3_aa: CASSPLLAVGNNEQFF

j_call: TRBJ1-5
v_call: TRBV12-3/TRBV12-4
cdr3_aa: CASSSAGTSNQPQHF

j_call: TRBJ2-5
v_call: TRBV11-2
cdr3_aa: CASSSTWVFGEETQYF

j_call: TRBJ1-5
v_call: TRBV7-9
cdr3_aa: CASSSRDRGGGDQPQHF

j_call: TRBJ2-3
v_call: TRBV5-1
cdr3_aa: CASSGGRDQLITDTQYF

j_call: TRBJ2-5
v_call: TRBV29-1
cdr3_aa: CSVGGRTTFQETQYF

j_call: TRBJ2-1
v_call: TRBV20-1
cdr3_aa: CSAPTETSGFYNEQFF

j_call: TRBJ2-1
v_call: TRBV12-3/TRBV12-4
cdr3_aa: CASSFTFTNEQFF

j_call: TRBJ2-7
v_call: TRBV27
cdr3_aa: CASSRDRQGDPQQYF

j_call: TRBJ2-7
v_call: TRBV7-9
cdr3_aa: CASSLAQGHGPYEQYF

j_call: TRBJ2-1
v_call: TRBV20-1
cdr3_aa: CSARDRLAANNEQFF

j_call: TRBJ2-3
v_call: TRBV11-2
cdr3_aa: CASSHPRRESTDTQYF

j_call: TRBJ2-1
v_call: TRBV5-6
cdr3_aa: CASSPGSSGWNEQFF

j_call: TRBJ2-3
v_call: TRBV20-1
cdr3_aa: CSARSLRADTQYF

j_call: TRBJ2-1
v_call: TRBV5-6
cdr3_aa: CASSLGQASSYNEQFF

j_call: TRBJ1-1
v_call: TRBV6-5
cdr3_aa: CASSYSPLTEAFF